This TCR beta chain comes out of a study of cytomegalovirus exposure and HLA in healthy donors. Whole-study findings and limits: An apparent linkage of common viral pathogens to several of the most significant clusters emerged in a later analysis. Rare sequences made up most TCRs, while some public TCRs were found in many donors. Later analysis showed most CMV-associated TCR beta chains appearing HLA-restricted. Researchers reportedly found TCR beta sequences accurately predicted most subjects' HLA-A and HLA-B alleles.

To note about this clone: Its antigen is unknown.

This CDR3 spans 14 amino acids. Per germline, CDR1 SNHLY and CDR2 FYNNEI. The ends were cut back, 5 bases at V and 0 bases at J, with 10 bases in the middle. The PCR used 60 Vbeta and 13 Jbeta primers. Profiled with immunoSEQ multiplex PCR; TCRdb holds only in-frame clones, not every one. The sample yields 150,000 to 200,000 clones, around three quarters seen once. The chain links TRBV2 to TRBJ2-5, with a weak D call TRBD1 (6 bases). The sequence derives from a middle-aged woman in good health and CMV-seronegative. Sequences were obtained from PBMCs. The CDR3, as DNA: TGTGCCAGCAGTTGGACAGCCAACCAAGAGACCCAGTACTTC. This codes for CASSWTANQETQYF.